Below are 29 T cell receptor beta chains sequenced from a single sample in a study of cytomegalovirus exposure and HLA in healthy donors. The PCR was carried out with 60 Vbeta primers and 13 Jbeta primers. This table comes from immunoSEQ multiplex PCR, and its TCRdb copy is limited to in-frame clones, with some not included. The sample yields over 150,000 clones, around 79% seen once. The sequenced sample was PBMCs. The receptors here all came from a man in his forties in good health and CMV-seronegative.

In this sample, this clone turned up once. The rearrangement uses TRBV29-1 and TRBJ2-7; 8 bases match TRBD1. CDR3 length: 12 residues. The V gene's germline CDR1 is SQVTM and CDR2 ANQGSEA. V was clipped by 5 bases and J by 4 bases; unmatched bases: 4. The CDR3 spells CSVRQGLYEQYF. The CDR3 nucleotides read TGCAGCGTTCGACAGGGGCTATACGAGCAGTACTTC.

This clone was seen a handful of times. The chain carries TRBV18 and TRBJ2-5, with D possibly being TRBD2 (6 bases). V shed 3 bases and J shed 11 bases, with 13 bases lying between them. Germline CDR1 is KGHSH and CDR2 is LQKENI. The CDR3 has 12 amino acids. In nucleotides, the CDR3 is TGTGCCAGCTCACCCGCGGGGTGGGAGCAGTACTTC. Its translation is CASSPAGWEQYF.

The chain carries TRBV23-1 and TRBJ1-2, with D maybe TRBD1 (6 bases). TRBV23-1 is given ORF status, its function remaining uncertain. This CDR3 has 15 residues. V lost 2 bases to trimming and J lost 2 bases, with 12 bases between them. CDR3 protein: CASSQIHQGNYGYTF. The DNA for the CDR3 is TGCGCCAGCAGTCAAATCCACCAGGGGAACTATGGCTACACCTTC.

The V gene is TRBV5-4, the J gene TRBJ2-4; D is uncertain. CDR3 length: 15 residues. Trimming shortened V by 4 bases and J by 5 bases, and 16 bases separated the two germline ends. Looked up from germline, CDR1 is SGHNT and CDR2 is YYREEE (reference sequence). The CDR3, as DNA: TGTGCCAGCAGCACCGACACAAAACCTCAAAACATTCAGTACTTC. It yields the protein CASSTDTKPQNIQYF.

This chain uses TRBV15 with TRBJ1-3; no clear D. The CDR3 spans 15 residues. The V end lost 0 bases, the J end lost 0 bases, and 6 bases lay between the germline ends. Per germline, CDR1 LNHNV and CDR2 YYDKDF (reference sequence). This CDR3 reads CATSRDLSSGNTIYF. CDR3 DNA: TGTGCCACCAGCAGAGATTTGAGCTCTGGAAACACCATATATTTT.

There are a few counts of this clone. The chain employs TRBV9 and TRBJ2-4, with D perhaps TRBD2 (5 bases). V was trimmed by 2 bases and J by 6 bases, leaving 12 bases between them. CDR3 length: 14 amino acids. Germline lookup yields CDR1 SGDLS and CDR2 YYNGEE. CDR3 DNA sequence: TGTGCCAGCAGCGTGACGGGGAAAGGAAACATTCAGTACTTC. This gives the protein CASSVTGKGNIQYF.

J is TRBJ1-6 and V is TRBV5-6; TRBD1 aligns across 8 bases. The CDR3 extends over 15 amino acids. The V segment lost 4 bases and the J segment 8 bases; nucleotides outside the gene matches: 8. The germline CDR1 and CDR2 sequences are SGHDT and YYEEEE. The CDR3 nucleotides read TGTGCCAGCAGCGCCGGGGACAGGAGGGATTCACCCCTCCACTTT. Protein: CASSAGDRRDSPLHF.

The genes are TRBV6-6 and TRBJ2-1, with 13 bases aligning to TRBD2. Germline V gives CDR1 MNHNY, CDR2 SVGAGI (reference sequence). CDR3 size: 15 residues. V trimming: 6 bases; J trimming: 5 bases; junction bases outside the gene matches: 4. As DNA, the CDR3 is TGTGCCAGCAGACTGGGACTAGCGGGGAACAATGAGCAGTTCTTC. It encodes CASRLGLAGNNEQFF.

The rearrangement uses TRBV5-1 and TRBJ2-3; D unresolved. Germline CDR1 is SGHRS and CDR2 is YFSETQ. V dropped 4 bases and J dropped 2 bases, with 14 bases sitting between them. This CDR3 region has 15 residues. CDR3 nucleotide sequence: TGCGCCAGCAGCCTAAACAGAGATTCCACAGATACGCAGTATTTT. Protein sequence: CASSLNRDSTDTQYF.

This clone is a singleton in its sample. The same CDR3 can be traced to other DNA sequences in this sample. The chain couples TRBV9 to TRBJ2-3; D remains unclear. CDR1 and CDR2 from the germline V gene are SGDLS and YYNGEE. This CDR3 region has 15 residues. Trimming stripped 2 bases from V and 0 bases from J, with 10 bases between. CDR3 in DNA: TGTGCCAGCAGCGTCCAAGCGTCCAGCACAGATACGCAGTATTTT. Encoded protein: CASSVQASSTDTQYF.

V and J are TRBV11-2 and TRBJ2-3, with D possibly matching TRBD1 (6 bases). CDR1 and CDR2 from the germline V gene are SGHAT and FQNNGV. V was clipped by 1 base and J by 2 bases, with 7 bases between them. The CDR3 consists of 14 residues. DNA for the CDR3: TGTGCCAGCAGCTTAGGGACAGTCACAGATACGCAGTATTTT. Translating it yields CASSLGTVTDTQYF.

This clone was counted between two and nine times. The chain combines TRBV4-1 with TRBJ2-1, with TRBD1 matching over 8 bases. Germline CDR1 and CDR2: MGHRA and YSYEKL. Trimming took 4 bases from V and 6 from J; bases not matched to a gene: 5. This CDR3 has 14 residues. CDR3 bases: TGCGCCAGCAGCCTCGGGCAGGGGGCCAATGAGCAGTTCTTC. Protein: CASSLGQGANEQFF.

The V and J genes are TRBV30 and TRBJ1-1, with TRBD1 as a possible D gene (5 bases). Germline V gives CDR1 GTSNPN, CDR2 SVGIG (reference sequence). CDR3 length: 12 residues. The ends were cut back, 6 bases at V and 1 base at J, with 9 bases in the middle. CDR3: CACPQENTEAFF. In DNA form, the CDR3 reads TGTGCCTGCCCACAGGAGAACACTGAAGCTTTCTTT. The full variable domain, its missing parts supplied by reference TRBV30 and TRBJ1-1, is SQTIHQWPATLVQPVGSPLSLECTVEGTSNPNLYWYRQAAGRGLQLLFYSVGIGQISSEVPQNLSASRPQDRQFILSSKKLLLSDSGFYLCACPQENTEAFFGQGTRLTVV.

As for this clone: The identical CDR3 is also encoded by other nucleotide sequences in the sample. The chain combines TRBV5-1 with TRBJ1-1, with D uncertain. Germline V lookup: CDR1 SGHRS, CDR2 YFSETQ. CDR3 size: 13 residues. V shed 0 bases and J shed 1 base, with 4 bases lying between them. The CDR3 region has the DNA TGCGCCAGCAGCTTGGGCGGGAACACTGAAGCTTTCTTT. Residues: CASSLGGNTEAFF.

J is TRBJ1-2 and V is TRBV19; D is uncertain. Germline V gene sequence: CDR1 LNHDA, CDR2 SQIVND (reference sequence). The V end lost 5 bases, the J end lost 3 bases, and 7 bases lay between the germline ends. The length of the CDR3 is 12 residues. CDR3 sequence reads: CASSQADYGYTF. The CDR3 DNA sequence: TGTGCCAGTAGTCAGGCTGACTATGGCTACACCTTC.

This clone was seen a handful of times. CDR3 in amino acids: CASSHDTGIVSYEQYF. The CDR3 DNA is TGCGCCAGCAGCCATGATACAGGGATTGTCTCCTACGAGCAGTACTTC. This chain connects TRBV4-1 to TRBJ2-7, with D maybe TRBD1 (6 bases). This CDR3 contains 16 residues. Trimming left V 3 bases short and J 0 bases short, with 15 bases between. Per the germline V gene, CDR1 is MGHRA and CDR2 is YSYEKL.

V gene TRBV4-1 combines with J gene TRBJ2-1, with TRBD2 as a possible D gene (6 bases). This CDR3 is built from 17 residues. The V end was cut by 1 base, the J end by 0 bases, with 13 bases between. From germline, CDR1 is MGHRA and CDR2 YSYEKL. The CDR3 DNA follows: TGCGCCAGCAGCCAAGGCTATGGGGGGAGCTCCTACAATGAGCAGTTCTTC. This sequence encodes CASSQGYGGSSYNEQFF.

This clone occurred a few times. V usage is TRBV11-2 and J usage is TRBJ2-7; a weak D match, TRBD2 (6 bases). The germline CDR1 and CDR2 sequences are SGHAT and FQNNGV. Trimming removed 1 base at V and 2 bases at J, with 9 bases between. The CDR3 runs to 14 residues. CDR3: CASSLGLDTYEQYF. The CDR3 DNA follows: TGTGCCAGCAGCTTAGGACTAGATACCTACGAGCAGTACTTC. Filled out from reference TRBV11-2 and TRBJ2-7, the complete variable domain reads EAGVAQSPRYKIIEKRQSVAFWCNPISGHATLYWYQQILGQGPKLLIQFQNNGVVDDSQLPKDRFSAERLKGVDSTLKIQPAKLEDSAVYLCASSLGLDTYEQYFGPGTRLTVT.

On this clone itself: One end of the junction is discordant with germline, which a read error may explain. This sequence joins TRBV4-3 and TRBJ2-3; D not certain. The germline CDR1 and CDR2 sequences are LGHNA and YSLEER. The CDR3 spans 14 residues. CDR3: CASSQDRNTDTQYF. The CDR3, as DNA: TGCGCCAGCAGCCAAGATCGGAACACAGATACGCAATATTTT.

The chain has TRBV6-4 and TRBJ1-2, with TRBD1 identical over 10 bases. Germline loops: CDR1 MRHNA, CDR2 SNTAGT. The CDR3 extends over 18 amino acids. V trimming: 3 bases; J trimming: 4 bases; junction bases outside the gene matches: 14. As DNA, the CDR3 is TGTGCCAGCAGTGAAAGTCCGGGACAGGGGAACGTTGGCTATGGCTACACCTTC. Its protein product is CASSESPGQGNVGYGYTF.

With respect to this clone: A read error may produce the germline difference seen at one junction end. The chain couples TRBV7-7 to TRBJ2-2; 7 bases agree with TRBD1. Germline V gene data show CDR1 as SSHAT and CDR2 as FNYEAQ (reference sequence). CDR3 size: 16 residues. The CDR3 region is CASSSRQGQGTGELFF. As DNA, the CDR3 is TGTGCTAGCAGCTCGCGACAGGGCCAGGGGACCGGGGAGCTGTTTTTT.

The chain is built from TRBV7-9 and TRBJ2-1; D is perhaps TRBD1 (6 bases). The germline V gene encodes CDR1 SEHNR and CDR2 FQNEAQ (reference sequence). This CDR3 is built from 15 residues. Trimming shortened V by 3 bases and J by 3 bases, and 12 bases separated the two germline ends. In nucleotides, the CDR3 is TGTGCCAGCAGCTTGTTGCAGGGACACTACAATGAGCAGTTCTTC. Protein: CASSLLQGHYNEQFF.

The chain employs TRBV5-1 and TRBJ2-5; 10 bases map to TRBD2. Germline V gene lookup returns CDR1 SGHRS and CDR2 YFSETQ. The CDR3 is made up of 14 amino acids. V trimming: 4 bases; J trimming: 2 bases; junction bases outside the gene matches: 2. CDR3 DNA: TGCGCCAGCAGCCCGGGACTAGCGCAAGAGACCCAGTACTTC. Protein product: CASSPGLAQETQYF.

The V gene is TRBV6-5, the J gene TRBJ1-1; perhaps TRBD1 as D (6 bases). Germline assignment: CDR1 MNHEY and CDR2 SVGAGI. Deletions cut 2 bases from V and 10 bases from J, with 17 bases between. The CDR3 has 14 amino acids. The CDR3 region is CASSYMAGEGRAFF. CDR3 DNA sequence: TGTGCCAGCAGTTACATGGCAGGGGAGGGAAGAGCTTTCTTT.

The table lists this clone with a few counts. This chain connects TRBV9 to TRBJ1-4; possible D gene TRBD1, 5 bases. The V end was cut by 0 bases, the J end by 6 bases, with 15 bases between. This CDR3 spans 16 amino acids. The germline V gene has CDR1 SGDLS and CDR2 YYNGEE. The CDR3 region is CASSVAARANYEKLFF. As DNA, the CDR3 is TGTGCCAGCAGCGTAGCAGCCAGGGCCAACTATGAAAAACTGTTTTTT.

The V and J genes are TRBV4-1 and TRBJ1-6; TRBD1 aligns across 9 bases. Per the germline V gene, CDR1 is MGHRA and CDR2 is YSYEKL. J gave up 9 bases and V 0 bases, and 9 bases lay outside the gene matches. The CDR3 length is 17 residues. This chain's CDR3 is CASSQDSDRGWSSPLHF. The CDR3 coding sequence is TGCGCCAGCAGCCAAGATTCGGACAGGGGATGGAGTTCACCCCTCCACTTT.

The chain links TRBV9 to TRBJ2-1, with D tentatively TRBD2 (7 bases). This CDR3 is 15 amino acids long. Germline V lookup: CDR1 SGDLS, CDR2 YYNGEE. Trimming cost V 4 bases and J 7 bases, with 18 bases left between them. The chain's CDR3 is CASSSRGGEPNEQFF. CDR3 DNA: TGTGCCAGCAGCTCCAGAGGGGGGGAACCTAATGAGCAGTTCTTC.

This chain connects TRBV6-5 to TRBJ1-2; TRBD1 matches 7 bases. This CDR3 is 14 amino acids long. Looked up from germline, CDR1 is MNHEY and CDR2 is SVGAGI. Trimming at V came to 4 bases and at J to 8 bases, leaving 10 bases not matched to a gene. The CDR3 coding sequence is TGTGCCAGCAGTTTCAACCGGGACAGTATGGGCTACACCTTC. Its translation: CASSFNRDSMGYTF.

This clone has just a few counts. The V call is TRBV19, the J call TRBJ2-5; D uncertain. This CDR3 has 13 amino acids. Trimming left V 5 bases short and J 3 bases short, with 10 bases between. Germline CDR1 reads LNHDA; CDR2 reads SQIVND (reference sequence). The chain's CDR3 is CASSSPPEETQYF. The CDR3 DNA follows: TGTGCCAGTAGTTCCCCCCCAGAAGAGACCCAGTACTTC.